Each of the 14 T cell receptor beta chains below was sequenced from the same sample in a study of identical twins (dated by TCRdb to the mid-2010s). The method behind the library was 5' RACE. Reads for this sample came from an Illumina HiSeq 2000. TCRdb handled the public reads itself, with Q25 trimming in fastp and clone calling in MiXCR, and kept productive beta chains. Entries that share a CDR3 protein sequence are merged under the most common genes and DNA. The sample records some 1,600,000 distinct CDR3 sequences, roughly a third of which are singletons. Of the sample, 0.27% falls within the top ten clones. Sequencing was done on a sample of cord blood. These TCRs come from a newborn girl in good health.

In its sample, this clonotype was seen a few times. This chain joins TRBV27 and TRBJ2-7; 11 bases are shared with TRBD2. V was pared by 5 bases and J by 1 base, with 7 bases of the junction left unmatched. This CDR3 is 16 amino acids long. From germline, CDR1 is MNHEY and CDR2 SMNVEV (reference sequence). CDR3 loop: CASSPSLAGVSYEQYF. In nucleotides, the CDR3 is TGTGCCAGCAGTCCCTCACTAGCGGGAGTTTCCTACGAGCAGTACTTC.

The V and J genes are TRBV14 and TRBJ2-6, with D possibly matching TRBD2 (6 bases). This CDR3 has 17 residues. V lost 5 bases to trimming and J lost 2 bases, with 16 bases between them. Germline CDR1 and CDR2: SGHDN and FVKESK. CDR3 loop: CASSGRDFLPGANVLTF. CDR3 nucleotide sequence: TGTGCCAGCAGCGGACGGGACTTCCTTCCTGGGGCCAACGTCCTGACTTTC.

CDR3 protein: CASGPGRRDTEAFF. The CDR3 bases are TGTGCTAGTGGCCCGGGACGGAGGGACACTGAAGCTTTCTTT. V is TRBV12-5 and J is TRBJ1-1; D possibly corresponds to TRBD1 (5 bases). Germline V gene lookup returns CDR1 LGHNT and CDR2 FRNRAP. V was clipped by 6 bases and J by 3 bases, with 14 bases between them. The CDR3 covers 14 residues.

V is TRBV25-1 and J is TRBJ1-2; D might be TRBD1 (6 bases). The V gene lost 2 bases and the J gene lost 1 base, with 14 bases spanning the gap. The CDR3 is made up of 16 amino acids. Germline CDR1 is MGHDK and CDR2 is SYGVNS. CDR3 amino acids: CASSETKTGVNYGYTF. In DNA form, the CDR3 reads TGTGCCAGCAGTGAAACAAAGACAGGCGTTAACTATGGCTACACCTTC.

The J gene is TRBJ2-1, the V gene TRBV19; no definite D call. From germline, CDR1 is LNHDA and CDR2 SQIVND (reference sequence). V lost 3 bases and J 0 bases, leaving 6 bases between the germline ends. CDR3 length: 14 residues. CDR3 sequence: CASSIRLSYNEQFF. CDR3 sequence (DNA): TGTGCCAGTAGTATCCGACTCTCCTACAATGAGCAGTTCTTC.

This chain joins TRBV7-2 and TRBJ2-1; D call uncertain. CDR1 SGHTA and CDR2 FQGNSA come from the germline V gene. This CDR3 has 15 residues. V gave up 0 bases and J gave up 10 bases, with 16 bases separating them. CDR3 residues: CASSLAVSVGREQFF. In DNA, the CDR3 is TGTGCCAGCAGCTTAGCGGTTAGTGTGGGCAGGGAGCAGTTCTTC.

This clonotype has only a few counts. The chain links TRBV7-6 to TRBJ2-7, with TRBD1 identical over 7 bases. The germline V gene has CDR1 SGHVS and CDR2 FNYEAQ. The CDR3 totals 15 residues. V shed 2 bases, J shed 4 bases, and the junction held 8 bases outside the gene matches. CDR3 in amino acids: CASSLIGTDSYEQYF. As DNA, the CDR3 is TGTGCCAGCAGCTTAATCGGGACAGATTCGTACGAGCAGTACTTC.

The chain is built from TRBV9 and TRBJ2-1; the D is unclear. Trimming left V 0 bases short and J 5 bases short, with 6 bases between. Germline V lookup: CDR1 SGDLS, CDR2 YYNGEE. This CDR3 is 13 amino acids long. The CDR3 bases are TGTGCCAGCAGCGTAGAAGTCAACAATGAGCAGTTCTTC. It codes for CASSVEVNNEQFF.

The table lists this clonotype with a few counts. This chain joins TRBV27 and TRBJ2-1, with 9 bases lining up with TRBD2. The length of the CDR3 is 16 residues. Trimming took 4 bases from V and 0 from J; bases not matched to a gene: 4. Germline assignment: CDR1 MNHEY and CDR2 SMNVEV (reference sequence). CDR3 residues: CASSSSGRTSYNEQFF. For the CDR3, the DNA is TGTGCCAGCAGTTCAAGCGGGAGGACCTCCTACAATGAGCAGTTCTTC.

V is TRBV11-2 and J is TRBJ2-1; 12 bases agree with TRBD2. The V gene end was trimmed by 1 base and the J gene end by 7 bases; junction bases not matched to a gene: 17. This CDR3 spans 20 amino acids. Germline CDR1 SGHAT, CDR2 FQNNGV. The CDR3 DNA sequence: TGTGCCAGCAGCTTAGGACGGCTAGCGGGAGGGCCGGGGTTACTAAATGAGCAGTTCTTC. Translated: CASSLGRLAGGPGLLNEQFF.

The chain employs TRBV20-1 and TRBJ2-3; D perhaps matches TRBD1 (6 bases). Germline V gene data show CDR1 as DFQATT and CDR2 as SNEGSKA (reference sequence). V lost 6 bases to trimming and J lost 4 bases, with 20 bases between them. The CDR3 has 15 amino acids. CDR3 coding DNA: TGCAGTGCCCGGCCACTACAGGGTCCCCCAGATACGCAGTATTTT. Amino acid sequence: CSARPLQGPPDTQYF.

V and J are TRBV7-9 and TRBJ2-3, with D maybe TRBD1 (6 bases). Germline V gene lookup returns CDR1 SEHNR and CDR2 FQNEAQ (reference sequence). Between the trimmed V and J ends, which lost 5 bases and 0 bases, there was a span of 12 bases. This CDR3 has 15 amino acids. This CDR3 is CASSHRVSSTDTQYF. In DNA form, the CDR3 reads TGTGCCAGCAGCCACAGGGTCTCTAGCACAGATACGCAGTATTTT.

The J gene is TRBJ1-1, the V gene TRBV20-1; the D is unclear. V lost 2 bases and J lost 3, with 10 bases in between. Germline CDR1 DFQATT, CDR2 SNEGSKA (reference sequence). This CDR3 spans 13 amino acids. Here the CDR3 reads CSARSQVYTEAFF. Written as DNA, the CDR3 is TGCAGTGCTAGAAGTCAGGTGTACACTGAAGCTTTCTTT.

A few counts support this clonotype. The chain links TRBV6-5 to TRBJ2-1; TRBD1 matches 11 bases. The CDR3 runs to 17 residues. V was clipped by 4 bases and J by 7 bases; unmatched bases: 12. CDR1 and CDR2 from the germline V gene are MNHEY and SVGAGI. The CDR3 DNA follows: TGTGCCAGCAGTTCCGGACAGGGGGCTGAACAAGTGAATGAGCAGTTCTTC. This codes for CASSSGQGAEQVNEQFF.